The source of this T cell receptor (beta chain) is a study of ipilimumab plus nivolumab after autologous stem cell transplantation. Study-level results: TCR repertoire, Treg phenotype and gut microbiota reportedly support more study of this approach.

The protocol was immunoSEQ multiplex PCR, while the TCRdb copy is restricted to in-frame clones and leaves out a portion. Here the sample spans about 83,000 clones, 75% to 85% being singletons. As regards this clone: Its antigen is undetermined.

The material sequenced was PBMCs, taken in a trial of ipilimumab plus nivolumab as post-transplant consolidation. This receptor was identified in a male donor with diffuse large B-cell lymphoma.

CDR3 DNA: TGTGCCAGCAGAACCGGGACAGAAGACACTGAAGCTTTCTTT. It translates to CASRTGTEDTEAFF. The J gene is TRBJ1-1, the V gene TRBV6-5; TRBD1 aligns across 7 bases. Trimming took 6 bases from V and 3 from J; bases not matched to a gene: 7. This CDR3 spans 14 amino acids. Germline V gene lookup returns CDR1 MNHEY and CDR2 SVGAGI.